These 21 T cell receptor beta chains originate from one sample sequenced in a study of shared clonotypes between healthy human individuals. Assay used: immunoSEQ multiplex PCR; TCRdb lists only in-frame clones, some missing. The sample lists roughly 2 million clones, more than 90% occurring once. The sequenced material came from naive CD4+ T cells sorted from blood. Documented subset: CD45RA+ positively selected. The receptors derive from a young man in good health.

The chain combines TRBV5-4 with TRBJ2-5; either TRBD1 or TRBD2 may supply D (5 bases each). The CDR3 has 15 residues. V lost 4 bases and J 2 bases, leaving 15 bases between the germline ends. Germline V lookup: CDR1 SGHNT, CDR2 YYREEE (reference sequence). DNA for the CDR3: TGTGCCAGCAGCCGGACGGGGCTCGAACAAGAGACCCAGTACTTC. This codes for CASSRTGLEQETQYF.

The genes are TRBV6-5 and TRBJ1-5, with 7 nucleotides matching TRBD1. In germline, CDR1 is MNHEY, CDR2 SVGAGI. This CDR3 has 15 residues. J gave up 0 bases and V 10 bases, and 9 bases lay outside the gene matches. The CDR3 protein is CATEGGQYSNQPQHF. In DNA, the CDR3 is TGTGCCACCGAGGGGGGACAGTATAGCAATCAGCCCCAGCATTTT.

This clone was recorded once. Other DNA sequences in the sample encode the same CDR3. This sequence joins TRBV30 and TRBJ1-5; D is unclear. V lost 5 bases and J 2 bases, leaving 7 bases between the germline ends. The germline V gene has CDR1 GTSNPN and CDR2 SVGIG (reference sequence). The CDR3 loop spans 12 amino acids. For the CDR3, the DNA is TGTGCCTGGGGGCGGGGCAATCAGCCCCAGCATTTT. It specifies CAWGRGNQPQHF.

The chain uses TRBV9 and TRBJ1-4, with D perhaps TRBD1 (6 bases). CDR1 SGDLS and CDR2 YYNGEE come from the germline V gene. The CDR3 loop spans 15 amino acids. V lost 3 bases, J lost 0 bases, and 9 bases lay in between. The CDR3 DNA follows: TGTGCCAGCAGCGCCGGACAGTCAACTAATGAAAAACTGTTTTTT. Protein product: CASSAGQSTNEKLFF.

This chain uses TRBV10-3 with TRBJ2-1; D may be TRBD2 (7 bases). The V end lost 1 base, the J end lost 6 bases, and 13 bases lay between the germline ends. CDR1 and CDR2 (germline): ENHRY, SYGVKD. This CDR3 has 15 amino acids. In nucleotides, the CDR3 is TGTGCCATCAGTGAGTTCGCGGGGGCGGTCAATGAGCAGTTCTTC. Translation gives CAISEFAGAVNEQFF.

The CDR3 DNA follows: TGTGCCACCTCTTACAGCGACTATAATTCACCCCTCCACTTT. This translates into CATSYSDYNSPLHF. V gene TRBV28 combines with J gene TRBJ1-6, with D unresolved. This CDR3 comprises 14 residues. Per the germline V gene, CDR1 is MDHEN and CDR2 is SYDVKM. V dropped 10 bases and J dropped 3 bases, with 13 bases sitting between them.

A note on this clone: The sample carries other DNA sequences with the same CDR3. Here the CDR3 reads CASSPQGNEQYF. The CDR3 DNA follows: TGTGCCAGCTCACCACAGGGCAACGAGCAGTACTTC. J is TRBJ2-7 and V is TRBV18; D uncertain. Germline-derived CDR1 and CDR2 are KGHSH and LQKENI. The V end lost 1 base, the J end lost 5 bases, and 6 bases lay between the germline ends. This CDR3 contains 12 residues.

This chain uses TRBV4-2 with TRBJ2-5; the match to TRBD1 covers 10 bases. Germline loops: CDR1 LGHNA, CDR2 YNFKEQ. V lost 8 bases to trimming and J lost 3 bases; unmatched junction nucleotides: 9. The CDR3 has 15 amino acids. CDR3 DNA sequence: TGTGCCAGCTCGACGGGGACAGGGGATAAAGAGACCCAGTACTTC. The encoded protein is CASSTGTGDKETQYF.

V is TRBV19 and J is TRBJ1-2, with TRBD1 matching 8 bases. Germline V gene data show CDR1 as LNHDA and CDR2 as SQIVND (reference sequence). The CDR3 is 13 amino acids. V shed 1 base, J shed 10 bases, and the junction held 5 bases outside the gene matches. The DNA of the CDR3 is TGTGCCAGTAGTATAGTAGGGACAGGAAACTACACCTTC. This gives the protein CASSIVGTGNYTF.

This clone was observed a handful of times. The chain uses TRBV19 and TRBJ1-1, with D unresolved. CDR1 and CDR2 (germline): LNHDA, SQIVND (reference sequence). The V gene lost 7 bases and the J gene lost 0 bases, with 15 bases spanning the gap. This CDR3 comprises 15 residues. The CDR3 loop is CASKAAGILNTEAFF. The CDR3 region has the DNA TGTGCCAGTAAGGCAGCTGGGATACTGAACACTGAAGCTTTCTTT.

The chain joins TRBV10-3 to TRBJ1-6; a weak D match, TRBD1 (5 bases). CDR1 and CDR2 (germline): ENHRY, SYGVKD. The CDR3 length is 13 residues. V lost 3 bases, J lost 6 bases, and 6 bases lay in between. The CDR3 is CAISERGNSPLHF. As DNA, the CDR3 is TGTGCCATCAGTGAAAGGGGTAATTCACCCCTCCACTTT.

V is TRBV28 and J is TRBJ1-2; unclear D gene. This CDR3 region has 13 residues. The germline V gene has CDR1 MDHEN and CDR2 SYDVKM. Trimming stripped 6 bases from V and 0 bases from J, with 8 bases between. The CDR3 DNA reads as TGTGCCAGCAGGCCGAGGACTAACTATGGCTACACCTTC. Amino acid sequence: CASRPRTNYGYTF.

The CDR3 DNA sequence: TGTGCCAGCAGTGAGGGACAGGGTTGGAATTCACCCCTCCACTTT. Protein product: CASSEGQGWNSPLHF. The chain couples TRBV2 to TRBJ1-6; 9 positions match TRBD1. V shed 3 bases and J 7 bases; nucleotides not matched to a gene: 4. The germline V gene has CDR1 SNHLY and CDR2 FYNNEI. The CDR3 loop spans 15 amino acids.

A word on this clone: The same CDR3 can be traced to other DNA sequences in this sample. This chain uses TRBV18 with TRBJ1-1, with D unresolved. The CDR3 totals 13 residues. Trimming removed 3 bases at V and 0 bases at J, with 5 bases between. Germline V gene sequence: CDR1 KGHSH, CDR2 LQKENI. The CDR3 nucleotides are TGTGCCAGCTCACCGATCCTGAACACTGAAGCTTTCTTT. Its translation is CASSPILNTEAFF. The full variable domain, in which reference TRBV18 and TRBJ1-1 provide the parts outside the CDR3, is NAGVMQNPRHLVRRRGQEARLRCSPMKGHSHVYWYRQLPEEGLKFMVYLQKENIIDESGMPKERFSAEFPKEGPSILRIQQVVRGDSAAYFCASSPILNTEAFFGQGTRLTVV.

The chain carries TRBV14 and TRBJ2-3; D possibly matches TRBD1 or TRBD2 (5 bases each). CDR1 is SGHDN, CDR2 FVKESK, per germline. The V end was cut by 2 bases, the J end by 0 bases, with 21 bases between. The CDR3 totals 19 residues. CDR3 region: CASSQNPGRRLASTDTQYF. CDR3 DNA: TGTGCCAGCAGCCAAAACCCGGGACGGAGACTCGCTAGCACAGATACGCAGTATTTT.

This CDR3 reads CASSVGQAPTGELFF. The CDR3 nucleotides read TGTGCCAGCAGCGTGGGGCAGGCTCCCACCGGGGAGCTGTTTTTT. The rearrangement links TRBV9 to TRBJ2-2; possible D gene TRBD1, 5 bases. Germline lookup yields CDR1 SGDLS and CDR2 YYNGEE. Deletions cut 2 bases from V and 4 bases from J, with 12 bases between. The CDR3 spans 15 residues.

The chain joins TRBV11-2 to TRBJ2-3; D gene ambiguous. This CDR3 comprises 14 residues. Trimming left V 1 base short and J 0 bases short, with 5 bases between. The germline V gene has CDR1 SGHAT and CDR2 FQNNGV. CDR3 protein: CASSLAHSTDTQYF. CDR3 in DNA: TGTGCCAGCAGCTTAGCGCATAGCACAGATACGCAGTATTTT.

V is TRBV14 and J is TRBJ1-1; unclear D gene. The V gene's germline CDR1 is SGHDN and CDR2 FVKESK. V was shortened by 6 bases and J by 0 bases, with 11 bases between the two germline ends. This CDR3 region has 14 residues. Here the CDR3 DNA reads TGTGCCAGCAGTAGACGGCCCATGAACACTGAAGCTTTCTTT. Translated: CASSRRPMNTEAFF.

The J gene is TRBJ2-2, the V gene TRBV5-6, with 9 bases that match TRBD1. Germline CDR1 reads SGHDT; CDR2 reads YYEEEE. The CDR3 totals 16 residues. After removal of 6 bases from V and 4 bases from J, the junction contained 10 bases not matched to a gene. The CDR3 DNA reads TGTGCCAGCACGGGAGACACAGGGGGCTTCACCGGGGAGCTGTTTTTT. Protein product: CASTGDTGGFTGELFF.

The gene calls are TRBV27 and TRBJ2-5; 12 nucleotides match TRBD2. The CDR3 has 16 residues. Trimming cost V 6 bases and J 7 bases; bases outside gene matches: 12. The germline gives CDR1 MNHEY, CDR2 SMNVEV (reference sequence). CDR3 sequence: CASRTSGGPVGGTQYF. CDR3 DNA: TGTGCCAGCAGGACTAGCGGGGGCCCCGTCGGAGGGACCCAGTACTTC.

V gene TRBV2 combines with J gene TRBJ2-2; D might be TRBD2 (5 bases). Germline CDR1 reads SNHLY; CDR2 reads FYNNEI. V was cut by 5 bases and J by 6 bases, with 7 bases left in between. This CDR3 comprises 12 residues. CDR3 in DNA: TGTGCCAGCAGTTATAGCGCCGGGGAGCTGTTTTTT. It codes for CASSYSAGELFF.